The next 9 T cell receptor beta chains were all read from a single sample in a study of cytomegalovirus exposure and HLA in healthy donors. The PCR had 60 Vbeta and 13 Jbeta primers. This table comes from immunoSEQ multiplex PCR, and its TCRdb copy is limited to in-frame clones, with some not included. The data show about 130,000 clones, under 20% seen once. Sequenced input: PBMCs. The receptors stem from a female donor in good health and CMV-seropositive.

V and J are TRBV19 and TRBJ1-1; D gene unclear. The CDR3 consists of 13 residues. The V end was cut by 11 bases, the J end by 0 bases, with 13 bases between. Germline assignment: CDR1 LNHDA and CDR2 SQIVND (reference sequence). The DNA of the CDR3 is TGTGCCTGGATCAGGCAAATGAACACTGAAGCTTTCTTT. This codes for CAWIRQMNTEAFF. Combining the CDR3 with reference TRBV19 and TRBJ1-1 gives the whole variable domain DGGITQSPKYLFRKEGQNVTLSCEQNLNHDAMYWYRQDPGQGLRLIYYSQIVNDFQKGDIAEGYSVSREKKESFPLTVTSAQKNPTAFYLCAWIRQMNTEAFFGQGTRLTVV.

This chain joins TRBV2 and TRBJ2-2; perhaps TRBD1 as D (5 bases). The V and J ends lost 7 bases and 3 bases respectively, with 18 bases between them. Germline V gene sequence: CDR1 SNHLY, CDR2 FYNNEI. This CDR3 comprises 16 residues. CDR3 sequence reads: CASTQGVGLDTGELFF. The CDR3, as DNA: TGTGCCAGCACCCAGGGCGTGGGGTTGGACACCGGGGAGCTGTTTTTT.

The rearrangement uses TRBV6-1 and TRBJ2-6; possible D gene TRBD1, 5 bases. The germline V gene has CDR1 MNHNS and CDR2 SASEGT. The CDR3 sequence is 15 residues long. Trimming stripped 2 bases from V and 0 bases from J, with 5 bases between. CDR3 residues: CASSEQGSGANVLTF. CDR3 nucleotides: TGTGCCAGCAGTGAACAGGGCTCTGGGGCCAACGTCCTGACTTTC.

The V and J genes are TRBV4-1 and TRBJ2-2; D gene ambiguous. The germline V and J ends were trimmed by 1 base and 7 bases, with 13 bases remaining between them. Germline V gene lookup returns CDR1 MGHRA and CDR2 YSYEKL. This CDR3 comprises 15 residues. The CDR3 DNA sequence: TGCGCCAGCAGCCAAGCACTCCTTAAAGACGGGGAGCTGTTTTTT. Translated: CASSQALLKDGELFF.

This clone was observed a few times. The gene calls are TRBV19 and TRBJ2-1, with TRBD1 matching over 7 bases. Trimming cost V 4 bases and J 4 bases; bases outside gene matches: 7. Per the germline V gene, CDR1 is LNHDA and CDR2 is SQIVND (reference sequence). The CDR3 loop spans 15 amino acids. The CDR3 reads CASSTQAGGYNEQFF. The CDR3, as DNA: TGTGCCAGTAGTACTCAGGCAGGGGGATACAATGAGCAGTTCTTC. Based on the CDR3 plus reference TRBV19 and TRBJ2-1, the full variable domain is DGGITQSPKYLFRKEGQNVTLSCEQNLNHDAMYWYRQDPGQGLRLIYYSQIVNDFQKGDIAEGYSVSREKKESFPLTVTSAQKNPTAFYLCASSTQAGGYNEQFFGPGTRLTVL.

This clone has only a few counts. V and J are TRBV5-1 and TRBJ2-7; D is perhaps TRBD1 (6 bases). CDR3 length equals 16 residues. V was cut by 1 base and J by 0 bases, with 14 bases left in between. Germline V gives CDR1 SGHRS, CDR2 YFSETQ. CDR3 amino acids: CASSLPPRDNSYEQYF. In DNA, the CDR3 is TGCGCCAGCAGCTTGCCACCCCGGGACAACTCCTACGAGCAGTACTTC. The full variable domain, its missing parts supplied by reference TRBV5-1 and TRBJ2-7, is KAGVTQTPRYLIKTRGQQVTLSCSPISGHRSVSWYQQTPGQGLQFLFEYFSETQRNKGNFPGRFSGRQFSNSRSEMNVSTLELGDSALYLCASSLPPRDNSYEQYFGPGTRLTVT.

The chain uses TRBV4-3 and TRBJ1-4, with D possibly matching TRBD1 (5 bases). The CDR3 is 17 residues long. CDR1 is LGHNA, CDR2 YSLEER, per germline. V was shortened by 2 bases and J by 0 bases, with 13 bases between the two germline ends. Here the CDR3 reads CASSQQGHGPTNEKLFF. The DNA of the CDR3 is TGCGCCAGCAGCCAACAGGGTCATGGGCCAACTAATGAAAAACTGTTTTTT.

The V gene is TRBV27, the J gene TRBJ1-1, with a weak D call TRBD1 (6 bases). CDR3 length: 12 amino acids. The ends were cut back, 7 bases at V and 4 bases at J, with 10 bases in the middle. Germline V CDR1 and CDR2: MNHEY, SMNVEV (reference sequence). The CDR3 DNA is TGTGCCAGCATGGGAGGGGGCACTGAAGCTTTCTTT. Its translation: CASMGGGTEAFF.

The gene calls are TRBV6-1 and TRBJ2-3, with D possibly matching TRBD1 (6 bases). CDR1 is MNHNS, CDR2 SASEGT, per germline. Trimming removed 5 bases at V and 6 bases at J, with 15 bases between. The CDR3 covers 14 residues. Here the CDR3 reads CASSIQGWEDTQYF. DNA of the CDR3: TGTGCCAGCAGTATACAGGGATGGGAGGATACGCAGTATTTT.